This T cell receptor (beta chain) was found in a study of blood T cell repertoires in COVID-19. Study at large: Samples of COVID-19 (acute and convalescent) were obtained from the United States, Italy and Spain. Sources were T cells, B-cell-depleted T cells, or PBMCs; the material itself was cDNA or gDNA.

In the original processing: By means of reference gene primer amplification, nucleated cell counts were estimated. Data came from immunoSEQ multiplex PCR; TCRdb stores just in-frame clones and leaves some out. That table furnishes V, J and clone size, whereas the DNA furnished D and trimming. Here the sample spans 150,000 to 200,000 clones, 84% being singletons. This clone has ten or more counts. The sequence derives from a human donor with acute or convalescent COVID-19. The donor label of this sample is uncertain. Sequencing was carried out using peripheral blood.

CDR3 nucleotide sequence: TGTGCCAGCAGGGGCAGCCTTGCAACTAATGAAAAACTGTTTTTT. Its protein is CASRGSLATNEKLFF. The V and J genes are TRBV2 and TRBJ1-4, with D hard to call. The CDR3 covers 15 residues. V lost 6 bases and J 0 bases, leaving 11 bases between the germline ends. Per germline, CDR1 SNHLY and CDR2 FYNNEI.